This TCR beta chain was captured in a study of shared clonotypes between healthy human individuals. Study-wide background: Each donor had three CD4 naive, three CD4 memory, two CD8 naive and one CD8 memory plate. Whole-study findings and limits: Relative to their counterparts shared across all four donors, non-shared clonotypes exhibited diminished generation probabilities.

TCRdb's copy holds only in-frame clones and misses some; the assay was immunoSEQ multiplex PCR. The repertoire consists of hundreds of thousands of clones, with more than 70% occurring once and the leading ten covering about 1.7%. As concerns this clone: Its target is not known.

The sample comprised memory CD4+ T cells sorted from blood. Indicated subset: CD45RA-negative fraction. This sequence was found in a woman aged 25 to 39 in good health.

CDR3 amino acids: CASGDTGTVEKLFF. In DNA, the CDR3 is TGTGCCAGCGGGGACACCGGGACGGTAGAAAAACTGTTTTTT. The chain recombines TRBV28 with TRBJ1-4, with D possibly matching TRBD1 (6 bases). The germline V gene has CDR1 MDHEN and CDR2 SYDVKM. The CDR3 contains 14 residues. The V gene lost 8 bases and the J gene lost 8 bases, with 18 bases spanning the gap.